These 16 T cell receptor beta chains originate from one sample sequenced in a study of cytotoxic CD8 clonotypes in ibrutinib-treated CLL. Repertoires were generated with immunoSEQ multiplex PCR, while TCRdb's copy carries only in-frame clones and drops some. The table lists about 85,000 clones, roughly three quarters of them singletons, with approximately 4.4% in the top ten. The material was PBMCs, obtained after 12 months of ibrutinib treatment. The receptors stem from a human donor with chronic lymphocytic leukemia.

The V gene is TRBV11-3, the J gene TRBJ2-1, with 12 bases fitting TRBD2. Per the germline V gene, CDR1 is SGHNT and CDR2 is YENEEA. V trimming: 5 bases; J trimming: 7 bases; junction bases outside the gene matches: 6. This CDR3 is built from 15 residues. Written as DNA, the CDR3 is TGTGCCAGCAGCCAAGGACTAGCGGGACGTAATGAGCAGTTCTTC. It yields the protein CASSQGLAGRNEQFF.

The V gene is TRBV7-2, the J gene TRBJ2-7; tentatively, D is TRBD1 (6 bases). This CDR3 is 16 amino acids long. Germline-derived CDR1 and CDR2 are SGHTA and FQGNSA. The V end lost 1 base, the J end lost 0 bases, and 13 bases lay between the germline ends. The CDR3 DNA reads as TGTGCCAGCAGCTTAGGGCAGGGGTCCGGCTCCTACGAGCAGTACTTC. It encodes CASSLGQGSGSYEQYF. Supplemented by reference TRBV7-2 and TRBJ2-7, the full variable domain reads GAGVSQSPSNKVTEKGKDVELRCDPISGHTALYWYRQSLGQGLEFLIYFQGNSAPDKSGLPSDRFSAERTGGSVSTLTIQRTQQEDSAVYLCASSLGQGSGSYEQYFGPGTRLTVT.

V usage is TRBV10-3 and J usage is TRBJ2-1; no clear D gene. V was cut by 6 bases and J by 7 bases, with 13 bases left in between. Germline V gives CDR1 ENHRY, CDR2 SYGVKD. The CDR3 sequence is 13 residues long. This CDR3 reads CAIRGAVGNEQFF. CDR3 DNA: TGTGCCATCAGGGGTGCCGTGGGGAATGAGCAGTTCTTC.

The V gene is TRBV7-2, the J gene TRBJ1-1; no clear D. The length of the CDR3 is 13 residues. Trimming took 5 bases from V and 1 from J, leaving 8 bases between them. Germline CDR1 reads SGHTA; CDR2 reads FQGNSA. DNA of the CDR3: TGTGCCAGCAGCCTAAATCAGAACACTGAAGCTTTCTTT. Its protein product is CASSLNQNTEAFF.

The chain couples TRBV6-5 to TRBJ1-3; the D gene is possibly TRBD1 (6 bases). This CDR3 has 15 residues. Trimming took 0 bases from V and 5 from J, leaving 11 bases between them. The V gene's germline CDR1 is MNHEY and CDR2 SVGAGI. CDR3 residues: CASSYSGQGRNTIYF. DNA for the CDR3: TGTGCCAGCAGTTACTCGGGGCAGGGGCGAAACACCATATATTTT.

This clone is a singleton in its sample. CDR3 residues: CASSLPPTGKSGANVLTF. DNA of the CDR3: TGTGCCAGCAGCTTACCACCGACAGGGAAGTCTGGGGCCAACGTCCTGACTTTC. The V and J genes are TRBV7-6 and TRBJ2-6; 7 bases align to TRBD1. CDR3 size: 18 residues. Germline loops: CDR1 SGHVS, CDR2 FNYEAQ. V lost 2 bases, J lost 1 base, and 8 bases stayed unmatched.

The V gene is TRBV7-3, the J gene TRBJ2-1; 12 nucleotides match TRBD2. There are 16 residues in the CDR3. The germline V gene encodes CDR1 SGHTA and CDR2 FQGTGA. Trimming at V came to 5 bases and at J to 4 bases, leaving 6 bases not matched to a gene. DNA of the CDR3: TGTGCCAGCAGCCCCCTAGGACTAGCGGGGTACAATGAGCAGTTCTTC. Translation: CASSPLGLAGYNEQFF.

This sequence joins TRBV7-6 and TRBJ2-5; 9 bases map to TRBD2. The J segment lost 4 bases and the V segment lost 1 base, leaving 7 bases of the junction unmatched. CDR1 is SGHVS, CDR2 FNYEAQ, per germline. This CDR3 region has 16 residues. The CDR3 DNA is TGTGCCAGCAGCTTAGTTGGCGGGGGGGCCGGAGAGACCCAGTACTTC. It yields the protein CASSLVGGGAGETQYF.

The rearrangement joins TRBV11-2 to TRBJ2-7, with D unresolved. The V gene's germline CDR1 is SGHAT and CDR2 FQNNGV. The CDR3 extends over 13 amino acids. V dropped 5 bases and J dropped 1 base, with 9 bases sitting between them. In nucleotides, the CDR3 is TGTGCCAGCAGCCCCCTTTGGTCCTACGAGCAGTACTTC. Its translation is CASSPLWSYEQYF. The variable domain in full, with the rest retrieved from reference TRBV11-2 and TRBJ2-7, is EAGVAQSPRYKIIEKRQSVAFWCNPISGHATLYWYQQILGQGPKLLIQFQNNGVVDDSQLPKDRFSAERLKGVDSTLKIQPAKLEDSAVYLCASSPLWSYEQYFGPGTRLTVT.

The chain carries TRBV19 and TRBJ2-4, with no clear D. The CDR3 extends over 16 amino acids. Trimming removed 5 bases at V and 5 bases at J, with 19 bases between. Germline V gives CDR1 LNHDA, CDR2 SQIVND (reference sequence). The DNA of the CDR3 is TGTGCCAGTAGTCCCCGGGTAGGGTGGAAGGAAAACATTCAGTACTTC. Translating gives CASSPRVGWKENIQYF. The complete variable domain, with remaining parts taken from reference TRBV19 and TRBJ2-4, reads DGGITQSPKYLFRKEGQNVTLSCEQNLNHDAMYWYRQDPGQGLRLIYYSQIVNDFQKGDIAEGYSVSREKKESFPLTVTSAQKNPTAFYLCASSPRVGWKENIQYFGAGTRLSVL.

The rearrangement links TRBV5-1 to TRBJ1-1, with TRBD1 matching 9 bases. Trimming cost V 4 bases and J 0 bases; bases outside gene matches: 7. The germline gives CDR1 SGHRS, CDR2 YFSETQ. The CDR3 is 16 amino acids. The CDR3 protein is CASSGGTGYMNTEAFF. CDR3 nucleotide sequence: TGCGCCAGCAGCGGCGGGACAGGGTACATGAACACTGAAGCTTTCTTT.

This chain links TRBV27 with TRBJ2-7; 7 nucleotides agree with TRBD2. V shed 0 bases, J shed 2 bases, and the junction held 4 bases outside the gene matches. Germline assignment: CDR1 MNHEY and CDR2 SMNVEV (reference sequence). The CDR3 contains 15 residues. CDR3 amino acids: CASSLSSAGAYEQYF. Written as DNA, the CDR3 is TGTGCCAGCAGTTTATCTTCCGCGGGGGCCTACGAGCAGTACTTC.

The V gene is TRBV5-5, the J gene TRBJ2-2, with 8 bases lining up with TRBD1. This CDR3 spans 17 amino acids. The V gene end was trimmed by 1 base and the J gene end by 1 base; junction bases not matched to a gene: 6. In germline, CDR1 is SGHKS, CDR2 YYEKEE (reference sequence). The CDR3 nucleotides read TGTGCCAGCAGCTTGAGTTCAGGGGGCGGGAACACCGGGGAGCTGTTTTTT. Translated: CASSLSSGGGNTGELFF.

This chain connects TRBV6-6 to TRBJ2-2; the match to TRBD2 covers 7 bases. The V segment lost 7 bases and the J segment 1 base; nucleotides outside the gene matches: 6. This CDR3 comprises 15 residues. Per germline, CDR1 MNHNY and CDR2 SVGAGI (reference sequence). CDR3 in amino acids: CASTRGGVNTGELFF. DNA for the CDR3: TGTGCCAGCACCCGGGGAGGGGTGAACACCGGGGAGCTGTTTTTT.

The chain combines TRBV9 with TRBJ2-7, with D possibly TRBD1 on 6 matching bases. Germline V gene data show CDR1 as SGDLS and CDR2 as YYNGEE. CDR3 size: 13 residues. V lost 3 bases and J 3 bases, leaving 10 bases between the germline ends. DNA of the CDR3: TGTGCCAGCAGCGCCCAGGACAGCTACGAGCAGTACTTC. Translating gives CASSAQDSYEQYF.

This clone was counted a single time. V and J are TRBV9 and TRBJ2-5, with D possibly TRBD1 on 9 matching bases. V lost 0 bases and J 1 base, leaving 31 bases between the germline ends. The CDR3 has 22 amino acids. Germline assignment: CDR1 SGDLS and CDR2 YYNGEE. The CDR3 spells CASSVVRPDRGLGLAAQETQYF. Here the CDR3 DNA reads TGTGCCAGCAGCGTAGTTCGTCCGGACAGGGGTCTAGGACTAGCAGCCCAAGAGACCCAGTACTTC.